The 18 T cell receptor beta chains below all came from one sample that was sequenced in a study of blood T cell repertoires in COVID-19. Some clones are missing from TCRdb's copy, which holds only in-frame ones; the method was immunoSEQ multiplex PCR. The sample consists of 90,000 to 150,000 clones, around 86% of them appearing once. Input material: peripheral blood. These receptors all come from an elderly man with acute or convalescent COVID-19.

In the case of this clone: The identical CDR3 is also encoded by other nucleotide sequences in the sample. The rearrangement joins TRBV18 to TRBJ2-6, with D maybe TRBD2 (6 bases). The CDR3 has 15 amino acids. Germline CDR1 reads KGHSH; CDR2 reads LQKENI. V lost 2 bases and J lost 1, with 6 bases in between. The DNA of the CDR3 is TGTGCCAGCTCACCAGGAGGGTCTGGGGCCAACGTCCTGACTTTC. Translating gives CASSPGGSGANVLTF.

The J gene is TRBJ2-7, the V gene TRBV6-5; D unclear. V was trimmed by 4 bases and J by 7 bases, leaving 14 bases between them. This CDR3 is 13 amino acids long. The germline CDR1 and CDR2 sequences are MNHEY and SVGAGI. DNA for the CDR3: TGTGCCAGCAGTTCCCTGAGGCCTGATGAGCAGTACTTC. Its translation: CASSSLRPDEQYF.

This clone has at least ten counts. This chain connects TRBV19 to TRBJ2-1, with 8 positions matching TRBD2. The V gene's germline CDR1 is LNHDA and CDR2 SQIVND (reference sequence). J was trimmed by 5 bases and V by 6 bases; bases with no gene match: 9. This CDR3 has 15 amino acids. CDR3 coding DNA: TGTGCCAGTAGCGTCGGGACTAGGAGCCACAATGAGCAGTTCTTC. This gives the protein CASSVGTRSHNEQFF.

The sample holds a few counts of this clone. This chain uses TRBV11-2 with TRBJ1-4; tentatively, D is TRBD1 (6 bases). The germline gives CDR1 SGHAT, CDR2 FQNNGV. V was pared by 2 bases and J by 5 bases, with 6 bases between. CDR3 length: 13 amino acids. The CDR3 nucleotides are TGTGCCAGCAGCTTACAGGGGAATGAAAAACTGTTTTTT. Protein sequence: CASSLQGNEKLFF.

V and J are TRBV4-3 and TRBJ2-1; D gene uncertain. The germline CDR1 and CDR2 sequences are LGHNA and YSLEER. This CDR3 comprises 15 residues. Trimming left V 0 bases short and J 2 bases short, with 8 bases between. CDR3 in amino acids: CASSQEYRAYNEQFF. CDR3 DNA: TGCGCCAGCAGCCAAGAGTACAGAGCCTACAATGAGCAGTTCTTC.

This chain uses TRBV5-1 with TRBJ1-3; 8 bases line up with TRBD1. The germline V gene has CDR1 SGHRS and CDR2 YFSETQ. V lost 0 bases and J lost 4; bases outside the gene matches: 6. The CDR3 sequence is 16 residues long. CDR3: CASSLDLTGVGNTIYF. The CDR3 DNA sequence: TGCGCCAGCAGCTTGGATTTGACAGGGGTCGGAAACACCATATATTTT.

The chain employs TRBV28 and TRBJ1-3; TRBD1 is a possible D gene (6 bases). The CDR3 has 15 residues. Germline assignment: CDR1 MDHEN and CDR2 SYDVKM. The V end lost 7 bases, the J end lost 0 bases, and 13 bases lay between the germline ends. The CDR3 DNA reads as TGTGCCAGCAAGAGGGACACGAGCTCTGGAAACACCATATATTTT. Encoded protein: CASKRDTSSGNTIYF.

The chain links TRBV5-6 to TRBJ2-5; possibly TRBD2 for D (6 bases). Trimming shortened V by 4 bases and J by 4 bases, and 11 bases separated the two germline ends. Germline loops: CDR1 SGHDT, CDR2 YYEEEE. The CDR3 consists of 13 residues. The CDR3 sequence is CASSLRGPETQYF. The DNA of the CDR3 is TGTGCCAGCAGCCTGCGGGGTCCAGAGACCCAGTACTTC. Combining the CDR3 with reference TRBV5-6 and TRBJ2-5 gives the whole variable domain DAGVTQSPTHLIKTRGQQVTLRCSPKSGHDTVSWYQQALGQGPQFIFQYYEEEERQRGNFPDRFSGHQFPNYSSELNVNALLLGDSALYLCASSLRGPETQYFGPGTRLLVL.

This rearrangement joins TRBV24-1 to TRBJ2-3; TRBD2 matches at 7 bases. The CDR3 runs to 13 residues. With 5 bases clipped from V and 5 bases from J, the junction kept 3 bases outside the gene matches. Germline V gives CDR1 KGHDR, CDR2 SFDVKD. The CDR3 sequence is CATSGGGIDTQYF. The DNA for the CDR3 is TGTGCCACCAGTGGGGGGGGGATAGATACGCAGTATTTT.

V usage is TRBV5-4 and J usage is TRBJ1-2; 7 bases align to TRBD1. J lost 4 bases, V lost 4 bases, and 10 bases had no gene match. This CDR3 comprises 15 residues. CDR1 and CDR2 (germline): SGHNT, YYREEE (reference sequence). The CDR3: CASSNHGTVAYGYTF. The CDR3 region has the DNA TGTGCCAGCAGCAACCACGGGACAGTCGCCTATGGCTACACCTTC.

A few counts support this clone. This sequence joins TRBV21-1 and TRBJ2-5; TRBD1 reflects the table's D call only, with no check against the DNA. TRBV21-1 is a pseudogene locus. The CDR3 runs to 14 residues. The CDR3 nucleotides read TGTGCCAGCATAGACAGGGCCGGAGGGGAGACCCAGTACTTC. As protein: CASIDRAGGETQYF.

The chain joins TRBV6-1 to TRBJ2-2, with 10 bases matching TRBD1. Germline assignment: CDR1 MNHNS and CDR2 SASEGT. The CDR3 is 13 amino acids. The V and J ends lost 3 bases and 13 bases, in that order; junction bases with no gene match: 5. The CDR3 coding sequence is TGTGCCAGCAGTGAGATGGGACAGGGGTGGCTGTTTTTT. Translated: CASSEMGQGWLFF.

The J gene is TRBJ1-3, the V gene TRBV6-2 or TRBV6-3, with D perhaps matching TRBD1 (5 bases). Germline loops: CDR1 MNHEY, CDR2 SVGEGT. The CDR3 is made up of 14 amino acids. V was shortened by 6 bases and J by 1 base, with 10 bases between the two germline ends. The CDR3 region is CASSDTGSGNTIYF. In DNA, the CDR3 is TGTGCCAGCAGCGACACAGGTTCTGGAAACACCATATATTTT.

The rearrangement joins TRBV12-3 or TRBV12-4 to TRBJ1-3; D not resolved. The CDR3 extends over 12 amino acids. The V end was cut by 3 bases, the J end by 9 bases, with 9 bases between. The CDR3 region has the DNA TGTGCCAGCAGTTTCACCGGGGTCACCATATATTTT. It encodes CASSFTGVTIYF.

The chain couples TRBV18 to TRBJ1-1; D uncertain. This CDR3 has 13 amino acids. Looked up from germline, CDR1 is KGHSH and CDR2 is LQKENI. V dropped 2 bases and J dropped 0 bases, with 4 bases sitting between them. The CDR3 DNA is TGTGCCAGCTCACCAAATATGAACACTGAAGCTTTCTTT. Amino acid sequence: CASSPNMNTEAFF.

The CDR3 DNA reads TGTGCCAGCAGTGTAACTAGCGGGAGCGGGAGGGAGCAGTTCTTC. Amino acids: CASSVTSGSGREQFF. The chain has TRBV7-2 and TRBJ2-1, with 11 bases lining up with TRBD2. Germline loops: CDR1 SGHTA, CDR2 FQGNSA. There are 15 residues in the CDR3. Trimming at V came to 6 bases and at J to 10 bases, leaving 11 bases not matched to a gene.

This clone was observed once. The genes are TRBV9 and TRBJ1-4; TRBD1 might be the D (6 bases). The CDR3 has 15 residues. V lost 4 bases and J 5 bases, leaving 15 bases between the germline ends. Per germline, CDR1 SGDLS and CDR2 YYNGEE. The CDR3 loop reads CASSRGGPANEKLFF. The CDR3 DNA follows: TGTGCCAGCAGCCGGGGGGGGCCCGCCAATGAAAAACTGTTTTTT.

The count of this clone is one. In nucleotides, the CDR3 is TGTGCCAGCAGTTGGGGGACAGGGAGCACAGATACGCAGTATTTT. It encodes CASSWGTGSTDTQYF. The genes are TRBV2 and TRBJ2-3; the match to TRBD1 covers 9 bases. The J segment lost 0 bases and the V segment lost 5 bases, leaving 3 bases of the junction unmatched. The length of the CDR3 is 15 residues. The germline CDR1 and CDR2 sequences are SNHLY and FYNNEI.